One and the same sample provided the 8 T cell receptor beta chains below, sequenced in a study of T cells in Graves' hyperthyroidism and ophthalmopathy. TCR beta CDR3 region amplification was performed from RNA transcripts. The study used the HTBI primer set for a first-round RT-PCR of the TCR CDR3. Each CDR3 protein gets one entry after TCRdb re-called the multiplex PCR reads with MiXCR. In the table there are some 500,000 distinct CDR3 sequences, 14% of which are singletons. Sequenced input: blood. These receptors were taken from a woman under 30 with Graves' hyperthyroidism.

The CDR3 DNA reads TGCAGTGCTACCTCCCTCCGCTCTAGCACAGATACGCAGTATTTT. This gives the protein CSATSLRSSTDTQYF. The J gene is TRBJ2-3, the V gene TRBV20-1; D remains unclear. The CDR3 loop spans 15 amino acids. Trimming removed 4 bases from V and 0 bases from J, with 14 bases in between. Looked up from germline, CDR1 is DFQATT and CDR2 is SNEGSKA (reference sequence).

This clonotype was counted only a few times. The chain is built from TRBV6-1 and TRBJ1-1; tentatively, D is TRBD1 (5 bases). The germline V gene has CDR1 MNHNS and CDR2 SASEGT. The CDR3 covers 16 residues. Trimming pared 6 bases from V and 11 bases from J, leaving 28 bases between. CDR3: CASRTSWGLLDSGAFF. The CDR3 DNA sequence: TGTGCCAGCAGGACCTCGTGGGGTCTACTTGACAGTGGGGCTTTCTTT.

Note on this clonotype: A clone one base away is much larger, so this may be a read error. The chain recombines TRBV10-3 with TRBJ1-1, with D perhaps TRBD1 (5 bases). This CDR3 is built from 13 residues. Per the germline V gene, CDR1 is ENHRY and CDR2 is SYGVKD. The chain's CDR3 is CAISDGGDTEALF. The CDR3 nucleotides read TGTGCCATCAGTGACGGGGGTGACACTGAAGCTCTCTTT.

In its sample, this clonotype was seen many times. The junction differs from germline at one of its ends, possibly a read error. The chain joins TRBV24-1 to TRBJ2-3; D not certain. The CDR3 extends over 16 amino acids. Germline-derived CDR1 and CDR2 are KGHDR and SFDVKD. The CDR3 nucleotides read TGTGTCACCGAAAAGGGTTCTCGCTTGATTACAGATACGCAGTATTTT. Translated, it gives CVTEKGSRLITDTQYF.

This clonotype was seen at least ten times. This chain links TRBV20-1 with TRBJ2-7, with D unresolved. Germline V gene sequence: CDR1 DFQATT, CDR2 SNEGSKA (reference sequence). This CDR3 comprises 14 residues. V lost 0 bases to trimming and J lost 1 base, with 10 bases between them. The CDR3 nucleotides read TGCAGTGCTAGAGACAGGTCTGCGTCCTACGAGCAGTACGTC. The encoded protein is CSARDRSASYEQYV.

This clonotype was recorded many times. V and J are TRBV7-8 and TRBJ1-6; no clear D gene. There are 13 residues in the CDR3. The V gene's germline CDR1 is SGHVS and CDR2 FQNEAQ. Trimming shortened V by 0 bases and J by 10 bases, and 7 bases separated the two germline ends. The CDR3, as DNA: TGTGCCAGCAGCTTAGCCGGCGGCTCACCCCTCCACTTT. Amino acid sequence: CASSLAGGSPLHF.

About this clonotype itself: This may come from a read error, since a much larger clone is one base off. J is TRBJ2-5 and V is TRBV12-3 or TRBV12-4, with unresolved D. The V gene lost 3 bases and the J gene lost 5 bases, with 7 bases spanning the gap. This CDR3 spans 12 amino acids. The CDR3 sequence is CASSFRLETQYF. Here the CDR3 DNA reads TGTGCCAGCAGTTTCAGGTTGGAGACCCAGTACTTC.

This clonotype was found many times. The chain couples TRBV20-1 to TRBJ1-6, with D maybe TRBD1 (6 bases). Trimming pared 4 bases from V and 9 bases from J, leaving 16 bases between. Germline CDR1 DFQATT, CDR2 SNEGSKA (reference sequence). The CDR3 contains 14 residues. CDR3 protein: CSAKQQQGASPLHF. The CDR3 bases are TGCAGTGCTAAACAACAACAGGGAGCTTCACCCCTCCACTTT.